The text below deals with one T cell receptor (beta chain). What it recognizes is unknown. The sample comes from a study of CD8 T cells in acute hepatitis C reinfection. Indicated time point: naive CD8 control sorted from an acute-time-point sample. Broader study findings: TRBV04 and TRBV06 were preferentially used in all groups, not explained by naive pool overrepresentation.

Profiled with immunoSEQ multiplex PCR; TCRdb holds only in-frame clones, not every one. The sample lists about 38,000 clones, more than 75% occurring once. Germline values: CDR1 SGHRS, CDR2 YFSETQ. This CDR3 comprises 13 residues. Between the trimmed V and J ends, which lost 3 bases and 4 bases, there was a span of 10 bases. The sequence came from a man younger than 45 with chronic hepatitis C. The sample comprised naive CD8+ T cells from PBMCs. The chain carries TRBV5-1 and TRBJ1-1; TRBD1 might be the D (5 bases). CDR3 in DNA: TGCGCCAGCAGCTGGACGGGGGGCACTGAAGCTTTCTTT. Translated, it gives CASSWTGGTEAFF.